The entry below describes one T cell receptor (beta chain). Antigen unknown. 60 Vbeta and 13 Jbeta primers were used in PCR. TCRdb's table, derived via immunoSEQ multiplex PCR, lists solely in-frame clones and lacks some. The sample yields approximately 240,000 clones, approximately 82% seen once. These data come from a study of cytomegalovirus exposure and HLA in healthy donors. Study-wide points: Three CMV-associated chains proved CMV antigen-specific in vitro. While the bulk of TCR sequences proved rare, some public TCRs turned up in many donors. Productive status was seen about 90% or about 30% of the time for most TCR beta V segments in an earlier analysis. Among the sequence variants, a highly shared cluster was likely an artifact of sequencing.

This CDR3 comprises 15 residues. Germline loops: CDR1 MGHDK, CDR2 SYGVNS. V was trimmed by 2 bases and J by 2 bases, leaving 10 bases between them. The rearrangement joins TRBV25-1 to TRBJ1-3; a weak D match, TRBD1 (5 bases). The receptor was derived from a woman in her thirties or forties in good health and CMV-seronegative. Material for sequencing was PBMCs. DNA of the CDR3: TGTGCCAGCAGTGAACGACGGGGGACTGGAAACACCATATATTTT. Amino acids: CASSERRGTGNTIYF.